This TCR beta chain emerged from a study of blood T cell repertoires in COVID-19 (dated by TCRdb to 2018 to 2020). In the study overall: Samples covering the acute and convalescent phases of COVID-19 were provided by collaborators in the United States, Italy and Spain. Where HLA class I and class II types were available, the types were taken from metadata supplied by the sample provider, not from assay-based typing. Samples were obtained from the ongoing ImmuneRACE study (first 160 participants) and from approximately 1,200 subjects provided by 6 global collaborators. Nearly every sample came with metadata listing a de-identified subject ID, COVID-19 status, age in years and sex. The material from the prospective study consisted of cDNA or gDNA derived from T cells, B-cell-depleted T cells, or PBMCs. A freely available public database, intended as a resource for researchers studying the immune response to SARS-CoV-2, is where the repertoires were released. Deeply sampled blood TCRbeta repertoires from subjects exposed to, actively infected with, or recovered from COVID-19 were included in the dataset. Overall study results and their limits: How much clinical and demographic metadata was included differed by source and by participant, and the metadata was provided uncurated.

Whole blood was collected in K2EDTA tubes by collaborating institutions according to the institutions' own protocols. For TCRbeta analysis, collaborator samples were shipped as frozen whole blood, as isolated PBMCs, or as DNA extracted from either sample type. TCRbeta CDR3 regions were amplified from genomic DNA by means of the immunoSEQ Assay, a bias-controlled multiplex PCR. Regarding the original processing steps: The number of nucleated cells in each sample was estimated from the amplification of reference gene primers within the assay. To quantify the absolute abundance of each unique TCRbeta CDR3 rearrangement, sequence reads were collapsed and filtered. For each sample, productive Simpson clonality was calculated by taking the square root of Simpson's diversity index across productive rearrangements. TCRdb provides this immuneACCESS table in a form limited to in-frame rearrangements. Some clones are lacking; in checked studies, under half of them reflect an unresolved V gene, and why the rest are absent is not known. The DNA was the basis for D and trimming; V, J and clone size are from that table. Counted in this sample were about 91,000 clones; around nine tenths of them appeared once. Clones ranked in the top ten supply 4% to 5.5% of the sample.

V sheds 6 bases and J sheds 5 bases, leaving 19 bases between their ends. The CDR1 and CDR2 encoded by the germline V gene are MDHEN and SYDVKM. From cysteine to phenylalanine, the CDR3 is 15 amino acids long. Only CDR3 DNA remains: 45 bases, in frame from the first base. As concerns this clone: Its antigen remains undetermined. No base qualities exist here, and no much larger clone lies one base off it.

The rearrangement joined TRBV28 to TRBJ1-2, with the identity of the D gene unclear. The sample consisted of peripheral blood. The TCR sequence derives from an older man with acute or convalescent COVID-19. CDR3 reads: CASRLEGGRVYGYTF. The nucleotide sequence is TGTGCCAGCAGATTGGAGGGAGGAAGGGTTTATGGCTACACCTTC.